A selection of T cell receptor beta chains follows, all from one sample in a study of T-cell memory formation after mild COVID-19. TCRdb passed the 5' RACE reads through MiXCR, listing each CDR3 protein once. Among 140,000 to 150,000 distinct CDR3 sequences listed, around 5.8% were seen once. The sequenced material came from PBMCs or a T cell subset sorted from them (not recorded which). The source is an adult woman who had mild COVID-19 (a few samples of this study predate the infection). Cell type and time point are not known. CDR3s include the opening cysteine and the closing phenylalanine or tryptophan. Each record gives: clone size, V gene, D gene, J gene, CDR3 protein. The D gene is left open where the match is weak. Clone size is given for some rows only: seen once, a few or many times, or a class if the clone is expanded.

few,TRBV4-2,NA,TRBJ2-7,CASSQEGRGRGEQYF
many,TRBV12-3/TRBV12-4,NA,TRBJ2-5,CAIRAGSAETQYF
few,TRBV20-1,TRBD1,TRBJ1-1,CSAPGQGPGTEAFF
NA,TRBV30,NA,TRBJ1-4,CAWADTSTNEKLFF
many,TRBV12-3/TRBV12-4,NA,TRBJ1-1,CASSTAWGSSFF
many,TRBV15,NA,TRBJ2-1,CATSRGRREVHNEQFF
NA,TRBV7-3,TRBD2,TRBJ2-5,CASSLSGRGTQYF
many,TRBV12-3/TRBV12-4,NA,TRBJ2-7,CASSWGVGVQGDEQYF
NA,TRBV15,TRBD1,TRBJ2-7,CATSRERTGAYEQYF
NA,TRBV30,TRBD2,TRBJ2-3,CAWSLAGGPGLTDTQYF
NA,TRBV20-1,NA,TRBJ2-5,CSPLDILEETQYF
many,TRBV20-1,NA,TRBJ1-5,CSARDNNQPQHF
few,TRBV7-3,NA,TRBJ1-1,CASSLTGASTEAFF
few,TRBV7-2,NA,TRBJ1-5,CASSVHWTTENQPQHF
many,TRBV15,TRBD1,TRBJ2-5,CATSRGDSQETQYF
many,TRBV5-1,TRBD2,TRBJ2-3,CASSSSGVSTDTQYF
NA,TRBV7-3,NA,TRBJ2-2,CASSLYTNTGELFF
NA,TRBV7-2,TRBD2,TRBJ2-1,CASSSSSGVYNEQFF
few,TRBV6-1,TRBD1,TRBJ1-1,CASSEPGQGIPEAFF
NA,TRBV4-1,TRBD1,TRBJ1-2,CASSLQGAGNYGYTF
NA,TRBV6-5,TRBD1,TRBJ2-7,CASSYGGQGTYEQYF
many,TRBV12-3/TRBV12-4,NA,TRBJ1-5,CASSLGTDNQPQHF
many,TRBV27,NA,TRBJ2-5,CASMGHFQETQYF
many,TRBV7-9,TRBD1,TRBJ1-4,CASSPAGTGRSEKLFF
many,TRBV10-3,NA,TRBJ2-7,CAISEGRSSYEQYF
many,TRBV20-1,NA,TRBJ2-3,CSVRQRLTDTQYF
NA,TRBV7-2,NA,TRBJ2-7,CASSAGGARHYEQYF
many,TRBV6-6,TRBD2,TRBJ2-3,CAIAGRGGSTDTQYF
NA,TRBV12-3/TRBV12-4,NA,TRBJ2-5,CASSTERVQETQYF
NA,TRBV5-1,TRBD1,TRBJ1-1,CASSSSRQGMYTEAFF
few,TRBV5-1,NA,TRBJ1-1,CASSGGPNTEAFF
NA,TRBV25-1,NA,TRBJ1-3,CASSQGNRRLSGNTIYF
many,TRBV5-1,TRBD2,TRBJ2-1,CASSSGLVGGSAYEQFF
NA,TRBV12-3/TRBV12-4,NA,TRBJ2-2,CASSFSVHPNTGELFF
few,TRBV19,NA,TRBJ2-1,CASSIPGLPLLYYNEQFF
NA,TRBV9,TRBD2,TRBJ2-3,CASSVGGTSGPQSTQYF
many,TRBV20-1,NA,TRBJ1-5,CSASDSQNQPQHF
many,TRBV14,NA,TRBJ2-7,CASSQWAYEQYF
many,TRBV20-1,TRBD1,TRBJ2-5,CSASPGTGGQETQYF
many,TRBV7-8,NA,TRBJ2-3,CASILQSRQSTDTQYF
few,TRBV20-1,NA,TRBJ1-6,CSASGGVSYNSPLHF
few,TRBV5-6,NA,TRBJ2-7,CASSLGETTNYEQYF
few,TRBV5-4,NA,TRBJ2-1,CASSQYFGVRSYNEQFF
NA,TRBV7-3,TRBD1,TRBJ2-5,CASSLKGPQGAGQETQYF
NA,TRBV6-2/TRBV6-3,NA,TRBJ2-1,CASDPGKYYNEQFF